These 6 T cell receptor beta chains share one sample of origin, sequenced in a study of identical twins. TCRdb fed the 5' RACE reads into MiXCR, producing one record per CDR3 protein. The table lists some 560,000 distinct CDR3 sequences, just under 10% of them singletons. In addition, the sample was reused for a study of yellow fever vaccine responses in identical twins.

Sequenced sample: PBMCs. The receptors originated from a woman younger than 30 in good health.

In this sample, this clonotype turned up a few times. The chain recombines TRBV2 with TRBJ2-3; no clear D gene. This CDR3 contains 12 residues. Deletions cut 7 bases from V and 2 bases from J, with 7 bases between. Germline CDR1 and CDR2: SNHLY and FYNNEI. In DNA, the CDR3 is TGTGCCAGCACCCCACCCACAGATACGCAGTATTTT. Amino acids: CASTPPTDTQYF.

This clonotype was seen only a few times. This chain connects TRBV5-1 to TRBJ2-1, with D perhaps given as TRBD1 or TRBD2 (5 bases each). The V and J ends lost 5 bases and 5 bases respectively, with 29 bases between them. CDR1 is SGHRS, CDR2 YFSETQ, per germline. The CDR3 is made up of 19 amino acids. CDR3 region: CASSSLWFGDGLEDNEQFF. The CDR3 region has the DNA TGCGCCAGCAGTTCATTGTGGTTCGGGGACGGCCTTGAGGACAATGAGCAGTTCTTC.

This clonotype was picked up many times. V gene TRBV5-1 combines with J gene TRBJ2-3; either TRBD1 or TRBD2 may fit D (5 bases each). Germline V lookup: CDR1 SGHRS, CDR2 YFSETQ. The ends were cut back, 4 bases at V and 5 bases at J, with 11 bases in the middle. The CDR3 is 13 amino acids. This CDR3 is CASSLAGRDTQYF. The DNA of the CDR3 is TGCGCCAGCAGCCTTGCAGGGAGAGATACGCAGTATTTT.

The V call is TRBV3-1, the J call TRBJ2-1, with TRBD1 as a possible D gene (5 bases). The CDR3 runs 15 residues. Germline CDR1 is LGHDT and CDR2 is YNNKEL (reference sequence). V was clipped by 2 bases and J by 5 bases, with 13 bases between them. CDR3 DNA sequence: TGTGCCAGCAGCCAACTGTGGCAGGGCCACAATGAGCAGTTCTTC. The encoded protein is CASSQLWQGHNEQFF.

This clonotype was counted many times. The chain recombines TRBV20-1 with TRBJ1-2; D ambiguous. This CDR3 contains 13 residues. V gave up 1 base and J gave up 8 bases, with 14 bases separating them. CDR1 is DFQATT, CDR2 SNEGSKA, per germline (reference sequence). DNA for the CDR3: TGCAGTGCTAGAGTCGTAGGGCTTGCCGGCTACACCTTC. It yields the protein CSARVVGLAGYTF.

In its sample, this clonotype was seen many times. The V gene is TRBV11-2, the J gene TRBJ2-7, with 7 nucleotides matching TRBD1. Germline trimming cut 1 base from V and 5 bases from J; bases unmatched to any gene: 2. CDR3 length: 13 residues. Per the germline V gene, CDR1 is SGHAT and CDR2 is FQNNGV. The chain's CDR3 is CASSLVGQNEQYF. In DNA, the CDR3 is TGTGCCAGCAGCTTAGTGGGACAGAACGAGCAGTACTTC.